This is a list of T cell receptor beta chains from one sample in a study of blood T cells in healthy people across ages. TCRdb analysed the 5' RACE reads with MiXCR anew, one entry per CDR3 protein. The sample holds around 1.1 million distinct CDR3 sequences; about two fifths are singletons and the top ten take roughly 14%. Input material: blood. The source is a young man in good health. CDR3s include the opening cysteine and the closing phenylalanine or tryptophan. A D gene is named only where the DNA matches it firmly. Some rows mark clone size as missing; the rest say once, few, many or name a class of expanded clone.

CDR3aa | CDR3nt | d_gene | v_gene | abundance | j_gene
CSASGGGGVGNSPLHF | TGCAGTGCTAGTGGGGGGGGTGGGGTAGGCAATTCACCCCTCCACTTT | - | TRBV20-1 | few | TRBJ1-6
CASSPRLSRGLSTDTQYF | TGTGCCAGCAGCCCGCGACTCTCCCGCGGGCTTAGCACAGATACGCAGTATTTT | - | TRBV5-5 | - | TRBJ2-3
CASGRGQGNVDTQYF | TGCGCCAGCGGCAGGGGACAGGGGAACGTCGATACGCAGTATTTT | TRBD1 | TRBV5-1 | - | TRBJ2-3
CASSLFARTDTQYF | TGTGCCAGCAGCCTTTTCGCACGGACAGATACGCAGTATTTT | - | TRBV12-3/TRBV12-4 | - | TRBJ2-3
CASTTVSTGELFF | TGTGCCAGCACCACGGTATCCACCGGGGAGCTGTTTTTT | - | TRBV7-2 | - | TRBJ2-2
CASSQGTFGDTQYF | TGTGCCAGCAGCCAAGGGACATTTGGAGATACGCAGTATTTT | - | TRBV3-1 | few | TRBJ2-3
CASSQSGADQPQHF | TGTGCCAGCAGTCAAAGTGGGGCCGATCAGCCCCAGCATTTT | - | TRBV27 | once | TRBJ1-5
CASSQVTGDGYTF | TGCGCCAGCAGCCAAGTTACTGGGGATGGCTACACCTTC | - | TRBV4-3 | few | TRBJ1-2
CSAMTDRENTEAFF | TGCAGTGCTATGACGGACAGGGAGAACACTGAAGCTTTCTTT | TRBD1 | TRBV20-1 | - | TRBJ1-1
CASSPRTYNSPLHF | TGTGCCAGCAGTCCACGGACTTACAATTCACCCCTCCACTTT | - | TRBV12-3/TRBV12-4 | many | TRBJ1-6
CSARVGADNSPLHF | TGCAGTGCTAGAGTGGGGGCCGATAATTCACCCCTCCACTTT | - | TRBV20-1 | few | TRBJ1-6
CSVMKGGRTYEQYF | TGCAGTGTCATGAAGGGCGGCAGAACCTACGAGCAGTACTTC | - | TRBV20-1 | few | TRBJ2-7
CVSSYSGGFNEQFF | TGTGTCAGCAGTTATTCAGGGGGCTTCAATGAGCAGTTCTTC | TRBD1 | TRBV6-5 | - | TRBJ2-1
CASSLEREQFF | TGTGCCAGCAGCTTAGAGAGGGAGCAGTTCTTC | - | TRBV13 | few | TRBJ2-1
CATRNRADTEAFF | TGTGCCACCCGGAACAGAGCGGACACTGAAGCTTTCTTT | - | TRBV24-1 | - | TRBJ1-1
CSAGSLNTEAFF | TGCAGTGCAGGGAGCCTGAACACTGAAGCTTTCTTT | - | TRBV20-1 | few | TRBJ1-1
CSVRGATYEQYF | TGCAGTGTTCGGGGGGCTACCTACGAGCAGTACTTC | - | TRBV20-1 | - | TRBJ2-7
CASSFEQGANYGYTF | TGTGCCAGCAGCTTTGAGCAGGGAGCTAACTATGGCTACACCTTC | - | TRBV7-8 | few | TRBJ1-2
CSVAHRAANYGYTF | TGCAGCGTTGCCCACAGGGCTGCTAACTATGGCTACACCTTC | - | TRBV29-1 | - | TRBJ1-2
CSARTYRGQTEAFF | TGCAGTGCTAGAACGTACAGGGGGCAGACTGAAGCTTTCTTT | TRBD1 | TRBV20-1 | few | TRBJ1-1
CASSHGQNTEAFF | TGTGCCAGCAGTCACGGACAGAACACTGAAGCTTTCTTT | - | TRBV6-2/TRBV6-3 | - | TRBJ1-1
CASRPTGGSYNEQFF | TGTGCCAGCAGGCCTACAGGTGGGTCCTACAATGAGCAGTTCTTC | - | TRBV7-2 | few | TRBJ2-1
CSAQVGGGYTF | TGCAGCGCCCAGGTTGGAGGGGGCTACACCTTC | - | TRBV29-1 | few | TRBJ1-2
CASSFTPDRGLRGYTF | TGTGCCAGCAGTTTTACTCCGGACAGGGGGCTTCGAGGCTACACCTTC | TRBD1 | TRBV6-2/TRBV6-3 | few | TRBJ1-2
CASKTGTFGSYEQYF | TGTGCCAGCAAAACCGGGACGTTCGGCTCCTACGAGCAGTACTTC | - | TRBV6-2/TRBV6-3 | - | TRBJ2-7
CASSSGTGWSNQPQHF | TGTGCCAGCAGTTCTGGGACAGGGTGGAGCAATCAGCCCCAGCATTTT | TRBD1 | TRBV6-6 | - | TRBJ1-5
CASRLGTDRIDTQYF | TGTGCCAGCAGGCTCGGGACGGATAGGATAGATACGCAGTATTTT | - | TRBV7-9 | few | TRBJ2-3
CASGKGRSEAFF | TGTGCCAGCGGGAAGGGGCGGAGTGAAGCTTTCTTT | - | TRBV12-3/TRBV12-4 | - | TRBJ1-1